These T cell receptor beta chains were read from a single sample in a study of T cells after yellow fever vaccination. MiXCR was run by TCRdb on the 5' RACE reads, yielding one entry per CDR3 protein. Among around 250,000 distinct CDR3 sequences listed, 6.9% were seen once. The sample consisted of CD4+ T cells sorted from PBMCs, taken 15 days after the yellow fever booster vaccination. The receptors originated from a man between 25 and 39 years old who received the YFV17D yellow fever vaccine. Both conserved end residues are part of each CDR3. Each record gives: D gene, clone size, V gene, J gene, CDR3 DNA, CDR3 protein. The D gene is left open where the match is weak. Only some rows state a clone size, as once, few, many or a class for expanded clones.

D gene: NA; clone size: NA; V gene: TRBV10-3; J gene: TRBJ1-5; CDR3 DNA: TGTGCCATCAGGGGAACACTAGATCAGCCCCAGCATTTT; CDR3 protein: CAIRGTLDQPQHF
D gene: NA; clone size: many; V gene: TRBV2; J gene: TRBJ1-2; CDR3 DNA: TGTGCCAGCACCAAAGGCCCGGGGGCAACGGTCTATGGCTACACCTTC; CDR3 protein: CASTKGPGATVYGYTF
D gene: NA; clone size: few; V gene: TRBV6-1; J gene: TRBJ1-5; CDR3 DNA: TGTGCCAGCAGAGAACCCAATCAGCCCCAGCATTTT; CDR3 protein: CASREPNQPQHF
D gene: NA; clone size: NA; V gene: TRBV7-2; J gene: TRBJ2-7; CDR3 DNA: TGTGCCAGCAGCCAGACTACCACCATCGACTACGAGCAGTACTTC; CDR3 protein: CASSQTTTIDYEQYF
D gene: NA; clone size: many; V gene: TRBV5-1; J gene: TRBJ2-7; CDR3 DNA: TGCGCCAGCAGCTTGCAACGGGAAAACTACGAGCAGTACTTC; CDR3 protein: CASSLQRENYEQYF
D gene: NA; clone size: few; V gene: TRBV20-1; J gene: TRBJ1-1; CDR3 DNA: TGCAGTGCTGCCCGGGGGGTCACTGAAGCTTTCTTT; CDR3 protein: CSAARGVTEAFF
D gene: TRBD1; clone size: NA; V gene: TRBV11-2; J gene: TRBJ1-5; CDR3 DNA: TGTGCCAGCAGCTTAGGGGTGTCGGGCAGGGGGCTTAATCAGCCCCAGCATTTT; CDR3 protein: CASSLGVSGRGLNQPQHF
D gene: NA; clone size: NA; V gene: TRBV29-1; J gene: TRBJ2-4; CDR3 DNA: TGCAGCGTTGAAGCCAGGCTAGCCAAAAACATTCAGTACTTC; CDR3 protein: CSVEARLAKNIQYF
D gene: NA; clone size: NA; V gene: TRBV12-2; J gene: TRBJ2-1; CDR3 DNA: TGTGCAAGTCGCTTAGGCCAGGGGGCAGACAATGAGCAGTTCTTC; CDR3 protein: CASRLGQGADNEQFF
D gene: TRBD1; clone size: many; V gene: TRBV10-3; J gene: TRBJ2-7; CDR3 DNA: TGTGCCATCAGTGATAGTGGGGACAGGGGGAGATACGAGCAGTACTTC; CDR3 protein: CAISDSGDRGRYEQYF
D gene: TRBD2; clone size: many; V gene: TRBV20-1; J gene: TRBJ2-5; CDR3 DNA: TGCAGTGCCAGCGGGGAGGTCGGAGAGACCCAGTACTTC; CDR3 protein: CSASGEVGETQYF
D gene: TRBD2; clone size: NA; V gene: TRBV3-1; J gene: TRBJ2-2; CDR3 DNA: TGTGCCTGCAGTCTCGGGACAGTCCTGCGACTAGCGGTCGGCGGGGAGCTGTTTTTT; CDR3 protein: CACSLGTVLRLAVGGELFF
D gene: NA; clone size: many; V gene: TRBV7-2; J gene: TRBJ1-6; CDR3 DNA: TGTGCCAGCAGATTTAATTCACCCCTCCACTTT; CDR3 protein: CASRFNSPLHF
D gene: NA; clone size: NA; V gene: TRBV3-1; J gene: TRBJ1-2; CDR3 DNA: TGTGCCAGCAGCCAGCCAAGAGGCCGTTCCTTCTATGGCTACACCTTC; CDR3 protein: CASSQPRGRSFYGYTF
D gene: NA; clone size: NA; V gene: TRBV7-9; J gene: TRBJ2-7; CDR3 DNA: TGTGCCAGCAGCTCTTGGGGGAGCTCCTACGAGCAGTACTTC; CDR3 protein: CASSSWGSSYEQYF
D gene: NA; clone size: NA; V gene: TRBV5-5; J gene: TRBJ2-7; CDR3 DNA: TGTGCCAGCAGCCGGCCTGGCTTCGGGACCTACGAGCAGTACTTC; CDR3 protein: CASSRPGFGTYEQYF
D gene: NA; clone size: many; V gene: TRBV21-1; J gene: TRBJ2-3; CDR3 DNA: TGTGCCAGCAGTCAGTTGGGGGGAGGCGGAGATACGCAGTATTTT; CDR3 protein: CASSQLGGGGDTQYF
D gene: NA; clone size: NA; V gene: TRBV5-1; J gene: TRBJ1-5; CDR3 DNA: TGCGCCAGCAGCTCAATGCCAGGGCCCAATCAGCCCCAGCATTTT; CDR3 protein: CASSSMPGPNQPQHF
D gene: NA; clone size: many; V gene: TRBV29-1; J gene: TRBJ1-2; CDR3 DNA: TGCAGCGTTTCGAGACGGCAGGGCCTGCTCGGTGGCTACACCTTC; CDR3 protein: CSVSRRQGLLGGYTF
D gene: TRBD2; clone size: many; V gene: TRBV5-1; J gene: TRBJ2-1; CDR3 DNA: TGCGCCAGCAGCCAAACTAGCGGGAGGATATATGAGCAGTTCTTC; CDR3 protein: CASSQTSGRIYEQFF
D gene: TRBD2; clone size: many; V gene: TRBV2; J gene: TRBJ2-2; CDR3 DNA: TGTGCCAGCAGGCGGACTAGCGGGAGGAGCACCGGGGAGCTGTTTTTT; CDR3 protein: CASRRTSGRSTGELFF
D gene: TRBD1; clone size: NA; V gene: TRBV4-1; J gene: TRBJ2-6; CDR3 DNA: TGCGCCAGCAGCCAAGGGCTTTGGGGGACAGGACTTATCTCTGGGGCCAACGTCCTGACTTTC; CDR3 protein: CASSQGLWGTGLISGANVLTF
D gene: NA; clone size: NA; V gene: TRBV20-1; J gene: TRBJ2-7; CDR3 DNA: TGCAGTGCGTCCCGACCCCAGTTATTTAGCGAGCAGTACTTC; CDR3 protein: CSASRPQLFSEQYF
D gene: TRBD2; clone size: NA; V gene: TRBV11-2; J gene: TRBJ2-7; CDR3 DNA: TGTGCCAGCAGCTTAGGGACTAGCGGGAGGTCCCGCTCCTACGAGCAGTACTTC; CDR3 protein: CASSLGTSGRSRSYEQYF
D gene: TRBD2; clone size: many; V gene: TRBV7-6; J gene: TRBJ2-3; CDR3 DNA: TGTGCCAGCAGCTTAGCGTTTGAAGATATAGCGGGAGCATATACGCAGTATTTT; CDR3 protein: CASSLAFEDIAGAYTQYF